The entry below describes one TCR beta chain. The antigen it binds to is not known. Nothing much larger sits one base from this clone, and base qualities are not available. These data are taken from a study of cytomegalovirus exposure and HLA in healthy donors (dated by TCRdb to about 2017). With regard to the full study: In an earlier analysis of some 550 of the donors, less than 350 Gb of sequence data and roughly 100 million unique TCR beta sequences from 180 million or so T cells were reported. Donor age, sex, ethnicity and CMV serostatus were compiled together with the repertoire data. Typing coverage differed by locus: A, B, C, DRB1 and DQB1 were typed in about 620-630 donors, DQA1 in 522, DPA1 in approximately 610, and DPB1 in just under 490. On average, around 240,000 unique TCR beta nucleotide sequences were sequenced per donor among a few hundred genotyped donors of the cohort, with 15% to 20% of those sequences being non-productive. HLA typing covered class I and class II loci at four-digit resolution. An earlier analysis of approximately 640 of the donors applied high-throughput TCR beta sequencing to assess whether each TCR beta V gene segment acted as functional or pseudogenic. Roughly 300 gigabases of sequencing data and 80 million or so unique TCR sequences were included in an early release covering over 600 HLA-typed donors. The study combined high-throughput TCR immunosequencing, statistical association of individual TCRs with disease status, and machine learning to predict cytomegalovirus infection status. Genome-wide SNP genotypes for about 65% of the roughly 700 donors were used in a later genetic analysis, which treated that subset as a discovery cohort. The study used immunosequencing to profile the T cell repertoires of 670 or so subjects and linked those repertoires to cytomegalovirus serostatus. The aim of the study was to test whether cataloging public T cell receptors could identify signatures of past pathogen exposure. Several DR-DQ haplotypes were handled as single units for association and clustering, since linkage in the cohort was strong. The genetic ancestry cluster associated with self-reported Caucasian donors included around four fifths of the 300 to 450 genotyped donors. To study patterns of TCR occurrence, a later analysis re-analyzed previously published TCR beta repertoires from several hundred donors and added high-resolution HLA genotyping. Along with the roughly 710-subject first cohort, a separate validation cohort of over a hundred different subjects was used. Rather than drawing on any new phenotypic data, the later analysis identified candidate immune exposures from TCR beta sequences and the way those sequences occurred across donors. Every repertoire in the discovery cohort had been generated on one and the same sequencing platform.

Points the paper makes about the study in general: When HLA alleles, especially DR and DQ, strongly co-occurred, TCR associations were difficult to assign to individual alleles. Sequencing depth was assumed to be roughly uniform across donors in the presence/absence analyses, though that assumption may not hold. A cluster of highly shared sequence variants was judged likely to represent a technical artifact of the sequencing pipeline. HLA typing was unavailable for some donors at each locus, so association tests used only the typed subset. The study gave a list of about 170 TCR beta chains associated with cytomegalovirus. Because counts were too low, 15 to 20 rarely observed V segments, including chromosome 9 orphons, were excluded from the earlier analysis of 587 of the donors. In both the original and validation cohorts, the classifier was reported to diagnose cytomegalovirus status with high specificity and sensitivity. In a later analysis, TCR association rates were found to vary across HLA loci, with the most associated TCRs seen for DRB1 alleles and the fewest for HLA-C alleles. Immune exposure information for the cohort was limited to CMV serostatus. A later analysis found that HLA-associated TCR beta chains were more clonally expanded and had lower generation probabilities than equally common non-associated chains. Most TCR sequences were observed very rarely across donors, whereas some public TCRs were present in many individuals. A further reported finding was that TCR beta sequences accurately predicted the HLA-A and HLA-B alleles for most subjects in the first cohort. Broadly in line with IMGT annotations, most TCR beta V segments showed up in productive rearrangements about 87% or about 30% of the time in an earlier analysis of approximately 600 of the donors. A few of the identified cytomegalovirus-associated TCR beta chains were confirmed in vitro to be specific for cytomegalovirus antigens. V-gene and J-gene trimming of TCR beta chains was associated with a missense DCLRE1C variant in a later genetic analysis, and the association was replicated in an independent cohort. A later analysis reported that several top co-occurrence clusters appeared linked to parvovirus B19, influenza, CMV and Epstein-Barr virus. A later analysis associated 16,951 TCR beta sequences with specific HLA alleles at a false discovery rate of 0.05. Correlated functional status among segregating V segments might be attributable to linkage disequilibrium, but an unknown experimental factor could not be ruled out. It was suggested by the authors that the approach could potentially be generalized to other disease states and immunological phenotypes. Because the 87-base-pair reads could not distinguish some IMGT-functional V segments, including TRBV6-2 and TRBV6-3, those segments were excluded. In a later genetic analysis, fewer N-insertions in productive TCRs were reported among donors in an Asian-associated ancestry cluster than the roughly 640-donor mean. This cohort had only TCR beta chains sequenced, and the lack of alpha or paired-chain data limited which features could be detected. Most CMV-associated TCR beta chains appeared to be HLA-restricted in a later analysis, and the HLA associations seemed to be driven largely by CMV exposure.

The receptor library was made with the immunoSEQ multiplex PCR assay. The multiplex PCR relied on a mix of 60 forward primers for TCR Vbeta segments and 13 reverse primers for TCR Jbeta segments. The CDR3 region of rearranged TCR beta genes was amplified from genomic DNA with a multiplex PCR assay. The Illumina HiSeq System was used to sequence the amplified TCR beta libraries as 87-base-pair reads. Under the source paper's analysis protocol: In a later analysis, 80 million or so unique TCR beta chains were counted across the 650 to 750 repertoires, and around 11 million of these chains were shared by at least two donors. A nearest-neighbor algorithm error-corrected the raw reads and collapsed the reads into unique sequences, merging closely related sequences to remove PCR and sequencing errors. Alignment of CDR3 sequences to IMGT reference sequences was used to assign V, D and J gene segments. For a sequence to be retained, at least a six-nucleotide match to both a V gene segment and a J gene segment was required. Rearrangements were classified as productive when the CDR3 lacked stop codons and remained in frame with V and J, and all other rearrangements were classified as non-productive. Following IMGT convention, CDR3 was defined as the stretch from the second conserved V-encoded cysteine up to the conserved J-encoded phenylalanine. The earlier analysis of fewer than 700 of the donors excluded sequences that lacked an unambiguous match to a single V gene segment. In an earlier analysis of almost 600 of the donors, a V segment was called functional when productive rearrangements were above 56.7%, and segregating when the standard deviation between donors exceeded 5%. A statistical classification framework was built to diagnose cytomegalovirus status from the catalog of TCR beta chain sequences. In a later analysis, V and J genes were assigned by comparing TCR nucleotide sequences against IMGT/GENE-DB human TR gene sequences. A later analysis assigned CDR3 sequences and most-parsimonious VDJ recombination scenarios with the TCRdist pipeline. A later analysis defined each TCR beta chain by its CDR3 amino acid sequence plus V-gene family, and excluded reads lacking a unique V-gene family. As a way to deal with suspected cross-contamination and a sequencing artifact, a later analysis dropped under 600 nucleotide sequences that were highly shared and had low generation probability. A later analysis calculated a clonal expansion index for each public chain from normalized within-repertoire ranks of inferred template counts. In a later analysis, generation probabilities were computed with a VDJ recombination model fitted to out-of-frame rearrangements, and the resulting probabilities were checked against IGoR. Hypergeometric tests were used in a later analysis to score TCR-TCR, TCR-HLA and TCR-CMV co-occurrence, with a repertoire-size bias correction applied to the TCR pairs. In a later analysis, false discovery rates were estimated by permuting HLA or CMV assignments 20 times. A later analysis grouped co-occurring TCRs with DBSCAN, adding TCRdist sequence similarity when clustering within HLA-allele-positive subsets. Repertoires with fewer than 30,000 or more than 120,000 public chains, plus five repertoires with anomalous nucleotide sharing, were excluded from co-occurrence clustering. In TCRdb, the immuneACCESS table is reduced to in-frame sequences with V and J assigned. These tables do not hold every clone; where another copy was compared, an unresolved V gene accounts for under half, and the others remain unexplained. That table gives V, J and clone size, and the DNA gave D and trimming. Here the sample has some 170,000 clones; around 79% occur a single time. 5% to 8% of the sample belongs to the ten largest clones.

V is shortened by 3 bases, J by 6 bases, and the region joining them spans 11 bases. The germline V gene sets CDR1 to SNHLY and CDR2 to FYNNEI. The CDR3, from cysteine to phenylalanine, totals 14 residues. The CDR3 DNA has 42 bases and is translated from base 1. In total, around 600 healthy bone marrow donors made up the cohort. At the time of sampling, all cohort members were nominally healthy, though unrecorded immune exposures were likely present. The donor was CMV seropositive and belonged to the group of around 300 seropositive cohort members. Every donor gave a peripheral blood sample, and the peripheral blood mononuclear cells from that sample were used for TCR beta sequencing. The Qiagen DNeasy Blood Extraction Kit was used to extract genomic DNA from the blood cell samples.

The sequence links TRBV2 to TRBJ2-2, with TRBD1 as a weak D call on 6 bases. The sample comprised PBMCs. This receptor was identified in a man aged 40-55 years in good health and CMV-seropositive. This receptor carries the CDR3 CASSDRTGSGELFF. The sequence in DNA is TGTGCCAGCAGTGACCGCACAGGGTCCGGGGAGCTGTTTTTT.